The 16 T cell receptor beta chains in this list originate from one sample, sequenced in a study of blood T cell repertoires in COVID-19. Using immunoSEQ multiplex PCR, the repertoire was profiled, and TCRdb retains in-frame clones only, with some absent. Here the sample spans fewer than 90,000 clones, around 89% being singletons. Sequenced sample: peripheral blood. Receptors originate from a man in his 60s with acute or convalescent COVID-19.

The chain couples TRBV29-1 to TRBJ2-7; 12 nucleotides agree with TRBD2. Unmatched junction bases numbered 12, after V lost 6 bases and J lost 9 bases. Germline-derived CDR1 and CDR2 are SQVTM and ANQGSEA. The CDR3 has 14 residues. As DNA, the CDR3 is TGCAGCGTGACCCCTGCTAGCGGGGGGGCCGGGCAGTACTTC. Translating gives CSVTPASGGAGQYF.

This clone was recorded only once. The chain is built from TRBV6-5 and TRBJ1-1; D may be TRBD1 (6 bases). Germline V lookup: CDR1 MNHEY, CDR2 SVGAGI. CDR3 length: 15 amino acids. V lost 2 bases and J 7 bases, leaving 17 bases between the germline ends. CDR3: CASSYHGQGFYEAFF. The CDR3 bases are TGTGCCAGCAGTTACCACGGGCAGGGGTTTTATGAAGCTTTCTTT.

The J gene is TRBJ2-1, the V gene TRBV20-1; 10 bases fit TRBD2. Germline V gene lookup returns CDR1 DFQATT and CDR2 SNEGSKA (reference sequence). V shed 3 bases and J 4 bases; nucleotides not matched to a gene: 9. The CDR3 has 16 residues. Written as DNA, the CDR3 is TGCAGTGCTAGTCCCCTAGCGGGAGTGGGTTACAATGAGCAGTTCTTC. Translated, it gives CSASPLAGVGYNEQFF.

This clone turned up a few times. V is TRBV2 and J is TRBJ2-2, with D possibly matching TRBD2 (6 bases). CDR1 is SNHLY, CDR2 FYNNEI, per germline. Between the trimmed V and J ends, which lost 0 bases and 8 bases, there was a span of 13 bases. This CDR3 is 15 amino acids long. The CDR3 DNA reads TGTGCCAGCAGTGAAGCGGTCGGCGGGGCGGGGGAGCTGTTTTTT. It translates to CASSEAVGGAGELFF.

This clone was seen a single time. The chain couples TRBV19 to TRBJ2-2; D possibly corresponds to TRBD1 (6 bases). V was cut by 5 bases and J by 4 bases, with 17 bases left in between. CDR1 is LNHDA and CDR2 is SQIVND in the germline V gene (reference sequence). The length of the CDR3 is 16 residues. CDR3 sequence: CASSLSGGMVTGELFF. CDR3 DNA: TGTGCCAGTAGTCTCTCTGGGGGCATGGTCACCGGGGAGCTGTTTTTT. The whole variable domain, remainder taken from reference TRBV19 and TRBJ2-2, is DGGITQSPKYLFRKEGQNVTLSCEQNLNHDAMYWYRQDPGQGLRLIYYSQIVNDFQKGDIAEGYSVSREKKESFPLTVTSAQKNPTAFYLCASSLSGGMVTGELFFGEGSRLTVL.

The chain recombines TRBV30 with TRBJ2-7; D gene unclear. This CDR3 spans 11 amino acids. Per the germline V gene, CDR1 is GTSNPN and CDR2 is SVGIG (reference sequence). V was clipped by 0 bases and J by 5 bases, with 5 bases between them. The CDR3 loop is CAWSVRDEQYF. The CDR3 DNA sequence: TGTGCCTGGAGTGTAAGAGACGAGCAGTACTTC.

This rearrangement joins TRBV11-2 to TRBJ1-1; perhaps TRBD1 as D (5 bases). The CDR3 covers 14 residues. V lost 4 bases, J lost 4 bases, and 13 bases lay in between. Germline V gene data show CDR1 as SGHAT and CDR2 as FQNNGV. CDR3 amino acids: CASSWATGTTEAFF. The CDR3 nucleotides read TGTGCCAGCAGCTGGGCAACAGGAACCACTGAAGCTTTCTTT.

The CDR3: CASSDRDRSAYGYTF. The DNA of the CDR3 is TGTGCCAGCAGCGACCGGGACAGGAGCGCCTATGGCTACACCTTC. The genes are TRBV9 and TRBJ1-2, with TRBD1 identical over 8 bases. The V and J ends lost 3 bases and 4 bases, in that order; junction bases with no gene match: 8. CDR1 and CDR2 from the germline V gene are SGDLS and YYNGEE. The CDR3 spans 15 residues. The full variable domain, completed using reference TRBV9 and TRBJ1-2, is DSGVTQTPKHLITATGQRVTLRCSPRSGDLSVYWYQQSLDQGLQFLIQYYNGEERAKGNILERFSAQQFPDLHSELNLSSLELGDSALYFCASSDRDRSAYGYTFGSGTRLTVV.

The chain couples TRBV24-1 to TRBJ2-3; TRBD1 matches at 12 bases. Germline lookup yields CDR1 KGHDR and CDR2 SFDVKD. With V trimmed by 1 base and J by 5 bases, 6 bases remained unmatched. The CDR3 runs to 17 residues. In DNA, the CDR3 is TGTGCCACCAGTGATTTAATCGGGACAGGGGGCCTAGATACGCAGTATTTT. Translating gives CATSDLIGTGGLDTQYF.

CDR3 DNA sequence: TGTGCCAGCAGCTTTCTAGACCCTTACAATGAGCAGTTCTTC. Amino acid sequence: CASSFLDPYNEQFF. This chain links TRBV7-2 with TRBJ2-1; D not resolved. The CDR3 runs 14 residues. The germline CDR1 and CDR2 sequences are SGHTA and FQGNSA. Trimming pared 3 bases from V and 4 bases from J, leaving 10 bases between.

This clone has just one count. The gene calls are TRBV27 and TRBJ1-5; 12 bases are shared with TRBD1. V was pared by 8 bases and J by 5 bases, with 4 bases of the junction left unmatched. This CDR3 region has 14 residues. Germline V gene lookup returns CDR1 MNHEY and CDR2 SMNVEV (reference sequence). CDR3 DNA sequence: TGTGCCAGCGCCGGGACAGGGGGCCATCAGCCCCAGCATTTT. Its protein product is CASAGTGGHQPQHF.

The V gene is TRBV3-1 (or the pseudogene TRBV3-2), the J gene TRBJ2-2; 7 bases agree with TRBD2. Germline CDR1 reads LGHDT; CDR2 reads YNNKEL (reference sequence). CDR3 length equals 16 residues. With V trimmed by 4 bases and J by 1 base, 6 bases remained unmatched. The CDR3 sequence: CASSPRTGGNTGELFF. The CDR3 DNA follows: TGTGCCAGCAGCCCCCGGACGGGAGGGAACACCGGGGAGCTGTTTTTT.

V usage is TRBV6-5 and J usage is TRBJ2-7; D is possibly TRBD2 (6 bases). The CDR3 runs 13 residues. The germline CDR1 and CDR2 sequences are MNHEY and SVGAGI. V shed 5 bases and J shed 7 bases, with 15 bases lying between them. CDR3 region: CASSRGNAGEQYF. Here the CDR3 DNA reads TGTGCCAGCAGTCGCGGGAACGCGGGTGAGCAGTACTTC.

The chain combines TRBV4-1 with TRBJ2-7; 11 bases fit TRBD2. This CDR3 spans 16 amino acids. The V gene end was trimmed by 0 bases and the J gene end by 3 bases; junction bases not matched to a gene: 4. The V gene's germline CDR1 is MGHRA and CDR2 YSYEKL. CDR3 nucleotide sequence: TGCGCCAGCAGCCAAGATCCGGGACTAGCGGACTACGAGCAGTACTTC. Its protein product is CASSQDPGLADYEQYF.

The chain links TRBV19 to TRBJ2-1; tentatively, D is TRBD1 (5 bases). V lost 3 bases and J lost 6, with 12 bases in between. The V gene's germline CDR1 is LNHDA and CDR2 SQIVND (reference sequence). CDR3 length: 14 residues. The DNA for the CDR3 is TGTGCCAGTAGTATTACAGGCGACTTCAATGAGCAGTTCTTC. Translating it yields CASSITGDFNEQFF.

CDR3 nucleotides: TGTGCCAGCAGTTTATCCTCTAGCGGGAGATCCTACGAGCAGTACTTC. Amino acid sequence: CASSLSSSGRSYEQYF. J is TRBJ2-7 and V is TRBV27, with 10 bases that match TRBD2. Germline lookup yields CDR1 MNHEY and CDR2 SMNVEV (reference sequence). There are 16 residues in the CDR3. V lost 0 bases and J lost 1; bases outside the gene matches: 3.